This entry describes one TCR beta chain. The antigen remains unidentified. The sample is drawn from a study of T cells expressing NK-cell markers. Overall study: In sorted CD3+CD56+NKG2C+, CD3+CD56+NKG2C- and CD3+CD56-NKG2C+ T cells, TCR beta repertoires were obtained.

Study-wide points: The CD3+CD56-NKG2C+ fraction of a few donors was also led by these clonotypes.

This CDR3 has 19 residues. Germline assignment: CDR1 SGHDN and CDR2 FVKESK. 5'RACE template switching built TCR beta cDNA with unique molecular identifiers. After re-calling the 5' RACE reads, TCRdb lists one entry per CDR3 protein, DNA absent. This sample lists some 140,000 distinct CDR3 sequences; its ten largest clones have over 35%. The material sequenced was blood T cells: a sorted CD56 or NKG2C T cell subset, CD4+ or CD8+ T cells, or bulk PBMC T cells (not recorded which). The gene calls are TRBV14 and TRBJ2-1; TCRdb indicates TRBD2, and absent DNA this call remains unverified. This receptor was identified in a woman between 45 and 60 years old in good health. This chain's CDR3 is CASSQEREGRLNIYNEQFF.